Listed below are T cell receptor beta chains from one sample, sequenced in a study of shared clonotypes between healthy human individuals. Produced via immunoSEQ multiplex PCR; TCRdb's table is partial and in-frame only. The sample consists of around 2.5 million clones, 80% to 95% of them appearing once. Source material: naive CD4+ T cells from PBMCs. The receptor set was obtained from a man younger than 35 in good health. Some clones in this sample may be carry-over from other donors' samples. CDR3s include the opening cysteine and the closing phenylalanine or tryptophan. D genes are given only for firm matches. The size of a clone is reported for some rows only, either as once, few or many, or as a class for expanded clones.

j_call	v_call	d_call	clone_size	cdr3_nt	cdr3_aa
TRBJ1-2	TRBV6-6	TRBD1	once	TGTGCCAGCAGGACCGGGGGACAGGGTGTTCATGGCTACACCTTC	CASRTGGQGVHGYTF
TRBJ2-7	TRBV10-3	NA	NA	TGTGCCATCAGTGACCACCTTCTTTCCTCCTACGAGCAGTACTTC	CAISDHLLSSYEQYF
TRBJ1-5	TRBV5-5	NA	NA	TGTGCCAGCAGCTTCTGGGTTCTGCCCAATCAGCCCCAGCATTTT	CASSFWVLPNQPQHF
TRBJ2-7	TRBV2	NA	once	TGTGCCAGCAGTGAATTTAACGAGCAGTACTTC	CASSEFNEQYF
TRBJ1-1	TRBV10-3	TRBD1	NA	TGTGCCATCAGGCCAGGGGGAAACACTGAAGCTTTCTTT	CAIRPGGNTEAFF
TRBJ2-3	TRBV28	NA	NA	TGTGCCAGCAGTTTGGGCGGTAGCACAGATACGCAGTATTTT	CASSLGGSTDTQYF
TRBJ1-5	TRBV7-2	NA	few	TGTGCCAGCACCCTAAACAATCAGCCCCAGCATTTT	CASTLNNQPQHF
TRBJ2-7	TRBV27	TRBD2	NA	TGTGCCAGCAGTTTATGGGCTAGCGGGGGAGGGGAGCAGTACTTC	CASSLWASGGGEQYF
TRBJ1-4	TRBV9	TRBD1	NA	TGTGCCAGCAGCGTAGCACAGGGGGCGGCTGAAAAACTGTTTTTT	CASSVAQGAAEKLFF
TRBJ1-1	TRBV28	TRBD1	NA	TGTGCCAGTACATCAGGGGGGGCGGCGAACACTGAAGCTTTCTTT	CASTSGGAANTEAFF
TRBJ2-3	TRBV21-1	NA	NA	TGTGCCAGCAGGGATTCTAGCGGGGAAAACAAATACCCAGGTACGCAGTATTTT	CASRDSSGENKYPGTQYF
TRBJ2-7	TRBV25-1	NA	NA	TGTGCCAGCAGTCTTCAGGGTACCTACGAGCAGTACTTC	CASSLQGTYEQYF
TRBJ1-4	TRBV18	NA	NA	TGTGCCAGCTCATCACAAAGGGCGGACAGAAAACTGTTTTTT	CASSSQRADRKLFF
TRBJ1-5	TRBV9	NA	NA	TGTGCCAGCAGGACCCGGGGAAACCAATATAGCAATCAGCCCCAGCATTTT	CASRTRGNQYSNQPQHF
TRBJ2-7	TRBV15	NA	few	TGTGCCACCAGCAGAGACTCCTACGAGCAGTACTTC	CATSRDSYEQYF
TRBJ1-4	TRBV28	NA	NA	TGTGCCAGCACGCCTGGGGGGGCAGCTAATGAAAAACTGTTTTTT	CASTPGGAANEKLFF
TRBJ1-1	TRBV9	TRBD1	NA	TGTGCCAGCAGCGTAGGTCCTTGGGGGACAGGGGGACTCATGAACACTGAAGCTTTCTTT	CASSVGPWGTGGLMNTEAFF
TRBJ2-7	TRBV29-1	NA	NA	TGCAGCGTTGGCGGGGCGGTCTACGAGCAGTACTTC	CSVGGAVYEQYF